This T cell receptor (beta chain) was sequenced during a study of T cell repertoires in cytomegalovirus infection. The CDR3 sequence is 14 residues long. Germline values: CDR1 SGHTA, CDR2 FQGNSA. V dropped 7 bases and J dropped 0 bases, with 13 bases sitting between them. MiXCR was run by TCRdb on the reads, yielding one entry per CDR3 protein. The sample consists of roughly 230,000 distinct CDR3 sequences, 9% to 15% of them appearing once. This clonotype was counted ten times or more. Sequenced input: PBMCs. This clonotype originated in a human donor in good health (CMV status not recorded). Some clones in this sample may be carry-over from other donors' samples. The rearrangement joins TRBV7-2 to TRBJ2-7, with a possible D match to TRBD2 (5 bases). CDR3 nucleotide sequence: TGTGCCAGCACGTGGACTCCCGACTCCTACGAGCAGTACTTC. This translates into CASTWTPDSYEQYF.